Presented here are 14 T cell receptor beta chains from one specimen sequenced in a study of monozygotic twins with inflammatory bowel disease. Each CDR3 protein gets one entry in TCRdb, which reprocessed the 5' RACE reads and gives no DNA. This sample's table has some 200,000 distinct CDR3 sequences. Specimen: blood. The origin of the receptors is a human donor with ulcerative colitis or Crohn's disease, or a healthy co-twin of an affected twin (not recorded which).

Here the CDR3 reads CASSPRDNYGYTF. V usage is TRBV18 and J usage is TRBJ1-2. The germline gives CDR1 KGHSH, CDR2 LQKENI. This CDR3 region has 13 residues.

The chain carries TRBV4-1 and TRBJ2-5. Germline V CDR1 and CDR2: MGHRA, YSYEKL. This CDR3 region has 15 residues. The CDR3 sequence is CASSQGTATQETQYF.

This chain connects TRBV20-1 to TRBJ1-1; TCRdb proposes TRBD1, but this gene call is untestable without DNA. The CDR3 sequence is 13 residues long. In germline, CDR1 is DFQATT, CDR2 SNEGSKA (reference sequence). The CDR3 sequence is CSASPGQGPEAFF.

The chain's CDR3 is CASSKGLSRSYEQYF. The V gene is TRBV6-1, the J gene TRBJ2-7; without DNA, the TCRdb call of TRBD1 cannot be checked. CDR3 length: 15 amino acids. From germline, CDR1 is MNHNS and CDR2 SASEGT.

The chain recombines TRBV4-1 with TRBJ1-6; TCRdb outputs TRBD1, but without DNA this stays unchecked. CDR1 and CDR2 from the germline V gene are MGHRA and YSYEKL. The CDR3 is made up of 13 amino acids. CDR3 sequence reads: CASRGTANSPLHF.

The chain combines TRBV11-2 with TRBJ1-6; there is no DNA to check the TCRdb D call of TRBD1. The CDR3 is made up of 16 amino acids. Looked up from germline, CDR1 is SGHAT and CDR2 is FQNNGV. CDR3 sequence: CASSLTQTGANSPLHF.

The chain employs TRBV20-1 and TRBJ2-3; lacking DNA, the TRBD1 call made by TCRdb goes unchecked. The germline V gene has CDR1 DFQATT and CDR2 SNEGSKA (reference sequence). This CDR3 is 14 amino acids long. The CDR3 spells CSARFGTLGDTQYF.

The gene calls are TRBV10-3 and TRBJ2-7; the D gene TCRdb calls, TRBD1, cannot be checked with no DNA. The CDR3 loop spans 14 amino acids. CDR1 is ENHRY and CDR2 is SYGVKD in the germline V gene. This CDR3 reads CANSGTGASYEQYF.

The CDR3 sequence is CASRTQGLTRSYNEQFF. This chain joins TRBV12-3 or TRBV12-4 and TRBJ2-1; with no DNA, the TCRdb D assignment of TRBD2 cannot be verified. The CDR3 length is 17 residues.

The chain couples TRBV2 to TRBJ2-7; the TCRdb D gene call, TRBD2, has no DNA to confirm it. Per the germline V gene, CDR1 is SNHLY and CDR2 is FYNNEI. The CDR3 is 15 residues long. The CDR3 loop is CASSVRAGSHYEQYF.

The chain's CDR3 is CASREATAYNSPLHF. The chain uses TRBV5-1 and TRBJ1-6. The CDR3 has 15 amino acids. Germline V CDR1 and CDR2: SGHRS, YFSETQ.

The CDR3 protein is CASRKGGTGELFF. V and J are TRBV12-3 or TRBV12-4 and TRBJ2-2; TCRdb reports TRBD1, a call that lacks DNA to check it against. The CDR3 spans 13 residues.

The genes are TRBV10-3 and TRBJ2-2; TCRdb lists TRBD2, though no DNA is available to test this call. This CDR3 spans 16 amino acids. Germline values: CDR1 ENHRY, CDR2 SYGVKD. The CDR3 reads CAISASGGAYTGELFF.

The V and J genes are TRBV28 and TRBJ1-5. The CDR3 is 11 residues long. The germline gives CDR1 MDHEN, CDR2 SYDVKM. The CDR3 sequence: CASSTNQPQHF.